This T cell receptor (beta chain) appears in the sequencing data of a study of human T cells and chemical hapten exposure. This clonotype was counted at least ten times. TCRdb re-called the RACE reads through MiXCR, storing one row per CDR3 protein. The table has some 52,000 distinct CDR3 sequences, 9.9% seen once. The time point denotes: patch test 3, about 24 weeks after DPC sensitization. Treatment given: therapeutic diphenylcyclopropenone sensitization with weekly scalp DPC. V lost 2 bases and J lost 10, with 14 bases in between. Looked up from germline, CDR1 is GTSNPN and CDR2 is SVGIG (reference sequence). The CDR3 totals 12 residues.

The chain uses TRBV30 and TRBJ1-2, with D hard to call. Sample: whole blood, taken in connection with sensitization to the hapten diphenylcyclopropenone (DPC). This receptor was obtained from a woman between 40 and 55 years old with alopecia areata. Some clones in this sample may be carry-over from other donors' samples. This CDR3 reads CAWSPRVAHYTF. The CDR3 DNA follows: TGTGCCTGGAGTCCCCGAGTAGCGCACTACACCTTC.